A single sample is the source of the 14 T cell receptor beta chains below, sequenced in a study of cytomegalovirus exposure and HLA in healthy donors (TCRdb year 2017). Receptor libraries were prepared by the immunoSEQ multiplex PCR assay. The multiplex PCR relied on a mix of 60 forward primers for TCR Vbeta segments and 13 reverse primers for TCR Jbeta segments. TCRdb holds this immuneACCESS table with in-frame rearrangements only. Some clones are missing; in checked studies, unresolved V genes explain under half, and the rest has no known cause. This sample is represented by 150,000 to 200,000 clones; 65% to 80% of them were singletons. In total, the top ten clones hold approximately 2% of the sample. The sequencing sample was made of PBMCs. These receptors all stem from a female donor in good health and CMV-seronegative.

The CDR3 spells CSARRQDRDRGSDGYTF. The CDR3 DNA is TGCAGCGCTCGCAGACAAGACCGGGACAGGGGGAGCGATGGCTACACCTTC. This rearrangement joins TRBV29-1 to TRBJ1-2; 11 bases are a match to TRBD1. J was trimmed by 6 bases and V by 7 bases; bases with no gene match: 19. Germline CDR1 SQVTM, CDR2 ANQGSEA. CDR3 length: 17 residues.

The chain combines TRBV7-3 with TRBJ2-1, with 7 bases matching TRBD2. V was clipped by 5 bases and J by 4 bases; unmatched bases: 8. Germline CDR1 and CDR2: SGHTA and FQGTGA. There are 15 residues in the CDR3. DNA of the CDR3: TGTGCCAGCAGCACCTCAGCGGGACTTTACAATGAGCAGTTCTTC. It translates to CASSTSAGLYNEQFF.

This clone showed up just a few times. The gene calls are TRBV5-1 and TRBJ2-3; 8 bases agree with TRBD2. This CDR3 region has 13 residues. CDR1 is SGHRS and CDR2 is YFSETQ in the germline V gene. V lost 4 bases, J lost 5 bases, and 3 bases stayed unmatched. CDR3 loop: CASSPREGDTQYF. In DNA, the CDR3 is TGCGCCAGCAGCCCTCGGGAGGGAGATACGCAGTATTTT. Based on the CDR3 plus reference TRBV5-1 and TRBJ2-3, the full variable domain is KAGVTQTPRYLIKTRGQQVTLSCSPISGHRSVSWYQQTPGQGLQFLFEYFSETQRNKGNFPGRFSGRQFSNSRSEMNVSTLELGDSALYLCASSPREGDTQYFGPGTRLTVL.

The chain combines TRBV27 with TRBJ1-3; D is uncertain. Germline CDR1 and CDR2: MNHEY and SMNVEV (reference sequence). V lost 7 bases to trimming and J lost 0 bases, with 7 bases between them. The CDR3 totals 13 residues. CDR3 sequence: CASKLISGNTIYF. DNA for the CDR3: TGTGCCAGCAAGCTGATCTCTGGAAACACCATATATTTT.

The chain combines TRBV5-1 with TRBJ1-5; 7 nucleotides align to TRBD1. V gave up 4 bases and J gave up 8 bases; unmatched junction bases: 3. This CDR3 has 12 residues. Germline-derived CDR1 and CDR2 are SGHRS and YFSETQ. The CDR3: CASSTGTEPQHF. DNA of the CDR3: TGCGCCAGCAGCACCGGGACAGAGCCCCAGCATTTT.

This chain uses TRBV27 with TRBJ1-2; no clear D. The germline V gene has CDR1 MNHEY and CDR2 SMNVEV (reference sequence). V was clipped by 5 bases and J by 2 bases, with 12 bases between them. CDR3 length equals 14 residues. This CDR3 is CASSPLGVNYGYTF. The CDR3 DNA reads as TGTGCCAGCAGTCCCCTCGGGGTAAACTATGGCTACACCTTC.

With respect to this clone: Within the sample, other DNA sequences also encode this same CDR3. The CDR3 nucleotides read TGTGCCAGCTCACCACCGGGACAGGGGGGAGAGACCCAGTACTTC. Its translation is CASSPPGQGGETQYF. This chain uses TRBV18 with TRBJ2-5; 11 bases align to TRBD1. Germline assignment: CDR1 KGHSH and CDR2 LQKENI. Losses at the gene ends were 0 bases for V and 4 bases for J; bases not matched to a gene: 1. The CDR3 runs 15 residues.

The chain uses TRBV6-5 and TRBJ2-1; 7 bases map to TRBD1. The germline V gene has CDR1 MNHEY and CDR2 SVGAGI. J gave up 8 bases and V 1 base, and 5 bases lay outside the gene matches. This CDR3 spans 14 amino acids. Written as DNA, the CDR3 is TGTGCCAGCAGTTACTACCGACAGGGCGATGAGCAGTTCTTC. Amino acid sequence: CASSYYRQGDEQFF.

The CDR3 region is CAGSGPGNTIYF. The CDR3 coding sequence is TGTGCCGGTTCGGGTCCTGGAAACACCATATATTTT. The chain recombines TRBV30 with TRBJ1-3; D unresolved. The CDR3 covers 12 residues. V gave up 8 bases and J gave up 2 bases, with 10 bases separating them. Germline-derived CDR1 and CDR2 are GTSNPN and SVGIG (reference sequence).

The CDR3 region has the DNA TGTGCCAGCAGTGAAGCGGGAGCTAGCCATTGGGCCGGGGAGCTGTTTTTT. Amino acid sequence: CASSEAGASHWAGELFF. The chain carries TRBV6-1 and TRBJ2-2; a possible D gene is TRBD2 (5 bases). The germline CDR1 and CDR2 sequences are MNHNS and SASEGT. The CDR3 loop spans 17 amino acids. Between the trimmed V and J ends, which lost 0 bases and 6 bases, there was a span of 17 bases.

V is TRBV10-3 and J is TRBJ2-5, with 7 bases aligning to TRBD2. Losses at the gene ends were 3 bases for V and 0 bases for J; bases not matched to a gene: 7. CDR1 is ENHRY and CDR2 is SYGVKD in the germline V gene. The CDR3 is made up of 16 amino acids. As DNA, the CDR3 is TGTGCCATCAGTGATCCAGGGAGGGGCCACCAAGAGACCCAGTACTTC. This translates into CAISDPGRGHQETQYF.

This clone appeared a few times. V and J are TRBV4-1 and TRBJ1-4; D is ambiguous. The CDR3 is 12 amino acids. V lost 1 base, J lost 6 bases, and 3 bases lay in between. Germline-derived CDR1 and CDR2 are MGHRA and YSYEKL. Written as DNA, the CDR3 is TGCGCCAGCAGCCAAGCCTATGAAAAACTGTTTTTT. Translation gives CASSQAYEKLFF.

The V and J genes are TRBV15 and TRBJ1-6; tentatively, D is TRBD1 (5 bases). Germline CDR1 LNHNV, CDR2 YYDKDF (reference sequence). The V gene lost 8 bases and the J gene lost 5 bases, with 16 bases spanning the gap. The CDR3 totals 15 residues. The CDR3 region is CATAERGRDNSPLHF. CDR3 bases: TGTGCCACCGCCGAACGGGGGAGAGATAATTCACCCCTCCACTTT.

The J gene is TRBJ1-1, the V gene TRBV6-1, with a weak D call TRBD1 (5 bases). Germline-derived CDR1 and CDR2 are MNHNS and SASEGT. The CDR3 runs 14 residues. Deletions cut 0 bases from V and 4 bases from J, with 9 bases between. DNA for the CDR3: TGTGCCAGCAGTGAAGCGGCAGGGCGCACTGAAGCTTTCTTT. This gives the protein CASSEAAGRTEAFF.